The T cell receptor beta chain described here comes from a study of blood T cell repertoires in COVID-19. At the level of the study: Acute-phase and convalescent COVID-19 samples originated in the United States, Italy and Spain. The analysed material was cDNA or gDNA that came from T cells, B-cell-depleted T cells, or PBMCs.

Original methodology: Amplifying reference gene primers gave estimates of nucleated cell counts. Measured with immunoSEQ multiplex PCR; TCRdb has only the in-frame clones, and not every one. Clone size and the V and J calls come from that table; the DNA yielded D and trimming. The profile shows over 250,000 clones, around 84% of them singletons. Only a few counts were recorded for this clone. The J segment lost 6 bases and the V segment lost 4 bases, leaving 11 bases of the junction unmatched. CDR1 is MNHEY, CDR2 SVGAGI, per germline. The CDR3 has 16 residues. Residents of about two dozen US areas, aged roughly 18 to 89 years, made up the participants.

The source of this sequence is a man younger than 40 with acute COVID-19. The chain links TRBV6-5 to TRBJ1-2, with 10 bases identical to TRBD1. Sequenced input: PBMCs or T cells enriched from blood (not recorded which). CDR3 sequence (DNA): TGTGCCAGCAGTTCCCTTGCCGGGACAGGGGTTGATGGCTACACCTTC. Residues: CASSSLAGTGVDGYTF.